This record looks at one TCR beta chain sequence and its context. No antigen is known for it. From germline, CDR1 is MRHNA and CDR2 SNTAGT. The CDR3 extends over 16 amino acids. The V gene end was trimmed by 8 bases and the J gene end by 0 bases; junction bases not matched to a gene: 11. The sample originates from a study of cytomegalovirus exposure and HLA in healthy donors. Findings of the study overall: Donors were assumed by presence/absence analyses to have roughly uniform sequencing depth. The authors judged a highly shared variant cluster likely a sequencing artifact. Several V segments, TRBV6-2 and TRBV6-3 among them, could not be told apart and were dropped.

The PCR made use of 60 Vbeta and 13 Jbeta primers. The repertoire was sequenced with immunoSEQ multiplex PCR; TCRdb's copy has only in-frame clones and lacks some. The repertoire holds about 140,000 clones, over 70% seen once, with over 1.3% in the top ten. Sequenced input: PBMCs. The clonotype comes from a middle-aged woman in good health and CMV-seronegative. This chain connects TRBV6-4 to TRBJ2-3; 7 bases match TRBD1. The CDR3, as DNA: TGTGCCAGCCGCCGGGACAGCGGTTCTAGCACAGATACGCAGTATTTT. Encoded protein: CASRRDSGSSTDTQYF.